This T cell receptor beta chain appears in the sequencing data of a study of chemoradiotherapy in HPV16-positive cancers. Study in general: A couple of HPV16-positive patients' cells yielded candidate HPV-specific clones and common motifs.

Clones were sequenced by immunoSEQ multiplex PCR, and TCRdb holds only the in-frame ones, with some missing. The sample contains roughly 23,000 clones, around two thirds of which appear only once. In germline, CDR1 is SGHRS, CDR2 YFSETQ. This CDR3 has 13 amino acids. V dropped 2 bases and J dropped 0 bases, with 5 bases sitting between them. The table lists this clone with a few counts. The antigen remains undetermined. General study findings and limits: Only two HPV16-positive patients supplied the functional HPV-specificity definition.

The gene calls are TRBV5-1 and TRBJ1-1; no definite D call. The clonotype originates from a human donor with HPV-associated anogenital cancer. Sampling was carried out from a patient who underwent chemoradiotherapy. CDR3 sequence (DNA): TGCGCCAGCAGCTTATTGTTGAACACTGAAGCTTTCTTT. This codes for CASSLLLNTEAFF.